Below are 23 T cell receptor beta chains sequenced from a single sample in a study of blood T cell repertoires in COVID-19. Method: immunoSEQ multiplex PCR; TCRdb's copy keeps in-frame clones and lacks some. The sample lists about 280,000 clones; about 85% were seen once. Sequenced input: peripheral blood. Source of these receptors: a human donor in a cohort sampled during active COVID-19.

There are a few counts of this clone. The gene calls are TRBV6-1 and TRBJ1-6; no reliable D call. Germline loops: CDR1 MNHNS, CDR2 SASEGT. Between the trimmed V and J ends, which lost 0 bases and 10 bases, there was a span of 7 bases. The CDR3 is made up of 13 amino acids. In DNA, the CDR3 is TGTGCCAGCAGTGAAGCGAGATCCTCACCCCTCCACTTT. Its translation: CASSEARSSPLHF.

J is TRBJ1-2 and V is TRBV7-2; the match to TRBD1 covers 7 bases. Germline V CDR1 and CDR2: SGHTA, FQGNSA. J lost 0 bases, V lost 5 bases, and 6 bases had no gene match. The CDR3 is made up of 15 amino acids. CDR3 residues: CASSPQGGANYGYTF. In DNA, the CDR3 is TGTGCCAGCAGCCCTCAGGGGGGAGCTAACTATGGCTACACCTTC.

This clone was detected only once. The chain carries TRBV9 and TRBJ1-2; 10 bases line up with TRBD1. After removal of 4 bases from V and 7 bases from J, the junction contained 10 bases not matched to a gene. CDR1 is SGDLS, CDR2 YYNGEE, per germline. The CDR3 runs to 15 residues. CDR3 loop: CASSFHPGQGFGYTF. CDR3 DNA: TGTGCCAGCAGCTTCCACCCGGGACAGGGGTTTGGCTACACCTTC. Full variable domain (remainder filled in from reference TRBV9 and TRBJ1-2): DSGVTQTPKHLITATGQRVTLRCSPRSGDLSVYWYQQSLDQGLQFLIQYYNGEERAKGNILERFSAQQFPDLHSELNLSSLELGDSALYFCASSFHPGQGFGYTFGSGTRLTVV.

The V and J genes are TRBV28 and TRBJ1-5, with 7 nucleotides matching TRBD1. In germline, CDR1 is MDHEN, CDR2 SYDVKM. This CDR3 spans 14 amino acids. J gave up 6 bases and V 5 bases, and 7 bases lay outside the gene matches. CDR3 sequence reads: CASSVTGVGQPQHF. The CDR3 DNA is TGTGCCAGCAGTGTTACAGGGGTGGGTCAGCCCCAGCATTTT.

This chain uses TRBV9 with TRBJ1-5; TRBD1 is a possible D gene (5 bases). Trimming left V 4 bases short and J 0 bases short, with 8 bases between. The CDR3 runs 14 residues. The germline V gene has CDR1 SGDLS and CDR2 YYNGEE. This CDR3 reads CASSFTGSNQPQHF. CDR3 bases: TGTGCCAGCAGCTTCACAGGTAGCAATCAGCCCCAGCATTTT.

This clone was observed a few times. The chain links TRBV19 to TRBJ2-7, with 10 bases lining up with TRBD2. CDR3 length: 13 amino acids. Germline-derived CDR1 and CDR2 are LNHDA and SQIVND (reference sequence). Trimming removed 6 bases from V and 3 bases from J; junction bases left unmatched: 2. The CDR3 DNA is TGTGCCAGTAGGCCTAGCGGGAGCTACGAGCAGTACTTC. Translated, it gives CASRPSGSYEQYF.

The chain joins TRBV3-1 (or the pseudogene TRBV3-2) to TRBJ2-7; 12 bases map to TRBD2. Germline V gene lookup returns CDR1 LGHDT and CDR2 YNNKEL (reference sequence). The V segment lost 3 bases and the J segment 3 bases; nucleotides outside the gene matches: 3. CDR3 length: 15 residues. The CDR3 sequence: CASSQPGLAGYEQYF. CDR3 sequence (DNA): TGTGCCAGCAGCCAGCCGGGACTAGCGGGCTACGAGCAGTACTTC.

The J gene is TRBJ1-2, the V gene TRBV12-3 or TRBV12-4; TRBD1 matches at 7 bases. V shed 7 bases, J shed 4 bases, and the junction held 6 bases outside the gene matches. This CDR3 comprises 13 residues. The CDR3 protein is CASTYRGSYGYTF. Here the CDR3 DNA reads TGTGCCAGCACCTACAGGGGATCCTATGGCTACACCTTC.

This clone showed up many times. V gene TRBV2 combines with J gene TRBJ1-2; D might be TRBD1 (6 bases). The V gene's germline CDR1 is SNHLY and CDR2 FYNNEI. The CDR3 length is 15 residues. V lost 3 bases and J lost 7, with 18 bases in between. CDR3 nucleotide sequence: TGTGCCAGCAGTGAGGAGATGGGACACCAGCCTGGCTACACCTTC. Amino acid sequence: CASSEEMGHQPGYTF.

This clone was counted between two and nine times. The chain employs TRBV28 and TRBJ2-1, with 7 bases matching TRBD1. With 3 bases clipped from V and 6 bases from J, the junction kept 14 bases outside the gene matches. The CDR3 is 17 amino acids. The germline CDR1 and CDR2 sequences are MDHEN and SYDVKM. This chain's CDR3 is CASSLSNGQAKGNEQFF. CDR3 nucleotide sequence: TGTGCCAGCAGTTTGTCGAATGGACAGGCAAAGGGCAATGAGCAGTTCTTC.

The V and J genes are TRBV7-2 and TRBJ1-1; TRBD1 might be the D (5 bases). The ends were cut back, 5 bases at V and 2 bases at J, with 9 bases in the middle. The CDR3 sequence is 13 residues long. Per germline, CDR1 SGHTA and CDR2 FQGNSA. In DNA, the CDR3 is TGTGCCAGCAGCCCTACAGGCAACACTGAAGCTTTCTTT. It codes for CASSPTGNTEAFF. The entire variable domain, with the rest obtained from reference TRBV7-2 and TRBJ1-1, is as follows: GAGVSQSPSNKVTEKGKDVELRCDPISGHTALYWYRQSLGQGLEFLIYFQGNSAPDKSGLPSDRFSAERTGGSVSTLTIQRTQQEDSAVYLCASSPTGNTEAFFGQGTRLTVV.

The chain is built from TRBV18 and TRBJ2-3, with 9 nucleotides matching TRBD1. CDR1 is KGHSH, CDR2 LQKENI, per germline. CDR3 length equals 17 residues. The ends lost 6 bases at V and 3 bases at J; junction bases unmatched: 13. CDR3 nucleotide sequence: TGTGCCAGCTCCAACTCTGGGACAGGGTATGGAACAGATACGCAGTATTTT. Translating it yields CASSNSGTGYGTDTQYF.

The chain has TRBV14 and TRBJ1-1, with D possibly matching TRBD1 (6 bases). The germline CDR1 and CDR2 sequences are SGHDN and FVKESK. With 2 bases removed from V and 7 bases from J, the gap between germline ends came to 11 bases. The CDR3 sequence is 13 residues long. The chain's CDR3 is CASSQIQGLEAFF. The CDR3, as DNA: TGTGCCAGCAGCCAAATCCAGGGGCTTGAAGCTTTCTTT.

This clone was observed a handful of times. The rearrangement links TRBV7-9 to TRBJ2-1; D is unresolved. Germline CDR1 reads SEHNR; CDR2 reads FQNEAQ (reference sequence). CDR3 length: 13 amino acids. V lost 5 bases and J 6 bases, leaving 11 bases between the germline ends. The CDR3 bases are TGTGCCAGCAGCCCCCGACTGGGCAATGAGCAGTTCTTC. It specifies CASSPRLGNEQFF.

The chain couples TRBV7-2 to TRBJ2-3, with D perhaps matching TRBD2 (5 bases). The CDR3 consists of 14 residues. Germline loops: CDR1 SGHTA, CDR2 FQGNSA. The V gene lost 2 bases and the J gene lost 0 bases, with 6 bases spanning the gap. CDR3 in DNA: TGTGCCAGCAGCTTACAGCGGAGCACAGATACGCAGTATTTT. It specifies CASSLQRSTDTQYF.

The chain couples TRBV3-1 (or the pseudogene TRBV3-2) to TRBJ1-3; TRBD1 matches 9 bases. The trim removed 4 bases at V and 1 base at J, leaving 5 bases unmatched. There are 16 residues in the CDR3. Germline-derived CDR1 and CDR2 are LGHDT and YNNKEL (reference sequence). CDR3 sequence: CASSPTTGGSGNTIYF. The CDR3, as DNA: TGTGCCAGCAGCCCAACGACAGGGGGTTCTGGAAACACCATATATTTT.

The J gene is TRBJ2-3, the V gene TRBV5-1, with 7 bases aligning to TRBD2. The CDR3 runs 15 residues. The ends lost 0 bases at V and 2 bases at J; junction bases unmatched: 3. Germline lookup yields CDR1 SGHRS and CDR2 YFSETQ. The CDR3 region is CASSLALADTDTQYF. The CDR3 region has the DNA TGCGCCAGCAGCTTGGCTCTAGCGGACACAGATACGCAGTATTTT. The full variable domain, completed using reference TRBV5-1 and TRBJ2-3, is KAGVTQTPRYLIKTRGQQVTLSCSPISGHRSVSWYQQTPGQGLQFLFEYFSETQRNKGNFPGRFSGRQFSNSRSEMNVSTLELGDSALYLCASSLALADTDTQYFGPGTRLTVL.

The V call is TRBV24-1, the J call TRBJ2-3, with D unclear. The CDR3 is 11 amino acids. V lost 9 bases, J lost 5 bases, and 8 bases lay in between. Germline CDR1 and CDR2: KGHDR and SFDVKD. The CDR3 sequence is CATEVLDTQYF. The CDR3 region has the DNA TGTGCCACCGAGGTCTTAGATACGCAGTATTTT.

The chain recombines TRBV28 with TRBJ2-2; 12 nucleotides align to TRBD2. Germline loops: CDR1 MDHEN, CDR2 SYDVKM. Trimming removed 6 bases from V and 8 bases from J; junction bases left unmatched: 7. The CDR3 contains 15 residues. CDR3 residues: CASRRLAGVSGELFF. Here the CDR3 DNA reads TGTGCCAGCAGAAGACTAGCGGGAGTCTCAGGGGAGCTGTTTTTT.

The chain is built from TRBV7-8 and TRBJ2-7; D may be TRBD2 (7 bases). The CDR3 sequence is 14 residues long. V was cut by 3 bases and J by 4 bases, with 13 bases left in between. CDR1 and CDR2 from the germline V gene are SGHVS and FQNEAQ. The CDR3 region is CASSFGGARYEQYF. DNA for the CDR3: TGTGCCAGCAGCTTTGGGGGGGCGCGGTACGAGCAGTACTTC.

The genes are TRBV2 and TRBJ1-5; TRBD1 aligns across 7 bases. This CDR3 comprises 15 residues. The V and J ends lost 4 bases and 4 bases, in that order; junction bases with no gene match: 7. Germline-derived CDR1 and CDR2 are SNHLY and FYNNEI. The chain's CDR3 is CASSATGVRNQPQHF. In nucleotides, the CDR3 is TGTGCCAGCAGTGCCACAGGGGTTCGGAATCAGCCCCAGCATTTT.

The rearrangement uses TRBV18 and TRBJ2-1; 11 bases fit TRBD2. The germline gives CDR1 KGHSH, CDR2 LQKENI. Losses at the gene ends were 1 base for V and 12 bases for J; bases not matched to a gene: 14. This CDR3 comprises 17 residues. CDR3 sequence (DNA): TGTGCCAGCTCACCACAGGGACTAGCGGAAGGAGTTATCGGGCAGTTCTTC. As protein: CASSPQGLAEGVIGQFF. Using reference TRBV18 and TRBJ2-1 for the parts outside the CDR3, the full variable domain is NAGVMQNPRHLVRRRGQEARLRCSPMKGHSHVYWYRQLPEEGLKFMVYLQKENIIDESGMPKERFSAEFPKEGPSILRIQQVVRGDSAAYFCASSPQGLAEGVIGQFFGPGTRLTVL.

This clone was seen a single time. The chain employs TRBV9 and TRBJ2-1; 7 positions agree with TRBD2. Germline V lookup: CDR1 SGDLS, CDR2 YYNGEE. J was trimmed by 3 bases and V by 0 bases; bases with no gene match: 6. The CDR3 contains 16 residues. The DNA for the CDR3 is TGTGCCAGCAGCGTAGAACCAGCGGGGCTCTACAATGAGCAGTTCTTC. It yields the protein CASSVEPAGLYNEQFF. Looking up the rest from reference TRBV9 and TRBJ2-1 gives the full variable domain: DSGVTQTPKHLITATGQRVTLRCSPRSGDLSVYWYQQSLDQGLQFLIQYYNGEERAKGNILERFSAQQFPDLHSELNLSSLELGDSALYFCASSVEPAGLYNEQFFGPGTRLTVL.